A single sample gave rise to the 17 T cell receptor beta chains below, sequenced in a study of T cells in localized non-small cell lung cancer. Assay used: immunoSEQ multiplex PCR; TCRdb lists only in-frame clones, some missing. The table shows more than 20,000 clones, with less than 90% occurring only once. Specimen: peripheral blood, collected before any cancer treatment. These receptors originate from a female donor at least 60 years old with stage I lung adenocarcinoma.

The chain has TRBV7-6 and TRBJ2-1, with D maybe TRBD2 (6 bases). From germline, CDR1 is SGHVS and CDR2 FNYEAQ. Trimming removed 9 bases from V and 7 bases from J, with 16 bases in between. The CDR3 is 13 amino acids. CDR3 nucleotide sequence: TGTGCCAGTACCAGAGGCGGGGAGAATGAGCAGTTCTTC. It codes for CASTRGGENEQFF.

The CDR3 region has the DNA TGTGCCAGCAGTTACTCGCCCTTCACAGATACGCAGTATTTT. This gives the protein CASSYSPFTDTQYF. The chain has TRBV6-5 and TRBJ2-3; D gene unclear. The germline gives CDR1 MNHEY, CDR2 SVGAGI. This CDR3 is 14 amino acids long. Trimming removed 0 bases from V and 2 bases from J, with 6 bases in between.

V gene TRBV9 combines with J gene TRBJ2-4; 9 positions agree with TRBD1. Germline V gene data show CDR1 as SGDLS and CDR2 as YYNGEE. Losses at the gene ends were 4 bases for V and 5 bases for J; bases not matched to a gene: 4. The CDR3 has 14 amino acids. The CDR3 region is CASSPNRGQNIQYF. CDR3 in DNA: TGTGCCAGCAGCCCCAACAGGGGGCAAAACATTCAGTACTTC. Drawing the rest from reference TRBV9 and TRBJ2-4, the complete variable domain is DSGVTQTPKHLITATGQRVTLRCSPRSGDLSVYWYQQSLDQGLQFLIQYYNGEERAKGNILERFSAQQFPDLHSELNLSSLELGDSALYFCASSPNRGQNIQYFGAGTRLSVL.

This chain uses TRBV9 with TRBJ1-1; 7 nucleotides agree with TRBD1. This CDR3 spans 16 amino acids. The germline gives CDR1 SGDLS, CDR2 YYNGEE. The V gene end was trimmed by 4 bases and the J gene end by 1 base; junction bases not matched to a gene: 10. For the CDR3, the DNA is TGTGCCAGCAGCTTATTTCGACAGGGACAGAACACTGAAGCTTTCTTT. It translates to CASSLFRQGQNTEAFF.

This chain connects TRBV27 to TRBJ1-2, with D maybe TRBD1 (5 bases). The CDR3 is made up of 17 amino acids. Between the trimmed V and J ends, which lost 5 bases and 3 bases, there was a span of 22 bases. Germline-derived CDR1 and CDR2 are MNHEY and SMNVEV (reference sequence). The DNA for the CDR3 is TGTGCCAGCAGTCCTACCGGGACTCAATTAACTTACTATGGCTACACCTTC. Its protein product is CASSPTGTQLTYYGYTF.

This chain connects TRBV5-1 to TRBJ2-7, with D possibly TRBD2 on 6 matching bases. CDR3 length: 14 residues. V gave up 5 bases and J gave up 2 bases, with 14 bases separating them. CDR1 SGHRS and CDR2 YFSETQ come from the germline V gene. Here the CDR3 reads CASRERESPYEQYF. The CDR3 DNA reads TGCGCCAGCAGAGAACGGGAGTCCCCCTACGAGCAGTACTTC.

This clone was seen only once. CDR3 DNA: TGCGCCAGCAGGACCGGCACGGGGAACACTGAAGCTTTCTTT. Translation: CASRTGTGNTEAFF. The gene calls are TRBV5-1 and TRBJ1-1; no clear D gene. This CDR3 has 14 amino acids. V was pared by 5 bases and J by 1 base, with 12 bases between. The V gene's germline CDR1 is SGHRS and CDR2 YFSETQ.

The chain carries TRBV2 and TRBJ1-1; D remains unclear. This CDR3 is built from 11 residues. The ends were cut back, 3 bases at V and 7 bases at J, with 6 bases in the middle. Germline loops: CDR1 SNHLY, CDR2 FYNNEI. CDR3 DNA: TGTGCCAGCAGTGAGTTAAATGAAGCTTTCTTT. Translation: CASSELNEAFF.

V usage is TRBV4-2 and J usage is TRBJ2-1; 9 positions match TRBD2. Germline loops: CDR1 LGHNA, CDR2 YNFKEQ. This CDR3 has 16 residues. V gave up 3 bases and J gave up 4 bases; unmatched junction bases: 7. DNA for the CDR3: TGTGCCAGCAGCCACTTTTCTAGCGGGAAGTACAATGAGCAGTTCTTC. It translates to CASSHFSSGKYNEQFF.

The V call is TRBV28, the J call TRBJ1-4; D not certain. Trimming took 3 bases from V and 10 from J, leaving 9 bases between them. The V gene's germline CDR1 is MDHEN and CDR2 SYDVKM. The CDR3 is 12 amino acids. The CDR3 DNA reads TGTGCCAGCAGTTTCGGGCCCGGAAAACTGTTTTTT. Encoded protein: CASSFGPGKLFF.

The CDR3 reads CASRGVGYSYNEQFF. Here the CDR3 DNA reads TGTGCCAGCAGAGGGGTGGGATATTCCTACAATGAGCAGTTCTTC. The chain employs TRBV6-1 and TRBJ2-1; perhaps TRBD1 as D (5 bases). Per germline, CDR1 MNHNS and CDR2 SASEGT. The CDR3 loop spans 15 amino acids. V was pared by 6 bases and J by 1 base, with 13 bases between.

The V call is TRBV5-5, the J call TRBJ1-2, with D perhaps matching TRBD1 (6 bases). Germline V gene sequence: CDR1 SGHKS, CDR2 YYEKEE (reference sequence). The CDR3 is 15 residues long. Trimming left V 4 bases short and J 0 bases short, with 13 bases between. Here the CDR3 DNA reads TGTGCCAGCAGCCCCGCCGAGGGGGCTAACTATGGCTACACCTTC. Protein: CASSPAEGANYGYTF.

The genes are TRBV7-8 and TRBJ1-2, with TRBD1 as a possible D gene (6 bases). The CDR3 totals 15 residues. CDR1 and CDR2 from the germline V gene are SGHVS and FQNEAQ. V shed 2 bases and J shed 4 bases, with 14 bases lying between them. In DNA form, the CDR3 reads TGTGCCAGCAGCTTAAGCCCTCAGGGGCTCTATGGCTACACCTTC. It translates to CASSLSPQGLYGYTF.

CDR3 sequence reads: CASGLRDTQYF. CDR3 sequence (DNA): TGTGCTAGTGGTTTGCGGGATACGCAGTATTTT. The J gene is TRBJ2-3, the V gene TRBV12-5, with D hard to call. V shed 2 bases and J shed 6 bases, with 3 bases lying between them. The length of the CDR3 is 11 residues. Germline loops: CDR1 LGHNT, CDR2 FRNRAP.

J is TRBJ1-2 and V is TRBV5-1; 8 bases agree with TRBD1. V lost 4 bases, J lost 4 bases, and 9 bases stayed unmatched. CDR1 is SGHRS, CDR2 YFSETQ, per germline. This CDR3 spans 15 amino acids. CDR3 coding DNA: TGCGCCAGCAGCGTTTGGACAGGGCGGACCTATGGCTACACCTTC. It translates to CASSVWTGRTYGYTF.

This sequence joins TRBV10-3 and TRBJ2-3; 9 bases agree with TRBD1. This CDR3 comprises 17 residues. V was clipped by 4 bases and J by 3 bases; unmatched bases: 11. The germline V gene has CDR1 ENHRY and CDR2 SYGVKD. The CDR3 loop reads CAISGSQGAKGTDTQYF. As DNA, the CDR3 is TGTGCCATCAGTGGCTCACAGGGGGCAAAGGGTACAGATACGCAGTATTTT.

The V and J genes are TRBV11-2 and TRBJ1-3, with no clear D. Germline-derived CDR1 and CDR2 are SGHAT and FQNNGV. Trimming pared 1 base from V and 0 bases from J, leaving 13 bases between. The CDR3 contains 17 residues. The CDR3 nucleotides are TGTGCCAGCAGCTTAGCCGTGAGGATGATCTCTGGAAACACCATATATTTT. The encoded protein is CASSLAVRMISGNTIYF.